Listed below are T cell receptor beta chains from one sample, sequenced in a study of T cells after somatic rescue of genetic block. Sequenced by immunoSEQ multiplex PCR; TCRdb stores in-frame clones only, minus some. The table has 110,000 or so clones, over 80% seen once. Specimen: peripheral blood mononuclear cells (PBMCs). The receptor set was obtained from a woman aged 18-29 years. The conserved cysteine and the conserved F or W are not part of the CDR3 here. The order of the fields is V gene, J gene, clone size, CDR3 protein. A row's size may be missing; if present it is once, few, many or a size class.

V: TRBV10-3; J: TRBJ2-1; size: .; CDR3: AISESLPGNNEQF
V: TRBV9; J: TRBJ1-3; size: .; CDR3: ASSVEGRPRTGNTIY
V: TRBV7-2; J: TRBJ2-1; size: .; CDR3: ASSLGETGYGNEQF
V: TRBV2; J: TRBJ2-1; size: .; CDR3: ASSLGLVGYNEQF
V: TRBV30; J: TRBJ1-6; size: once; CDR3: AWRDRNNSPLH
V: TRBV14; J: TRBJ1-1; size: .; CDR3: ASSLDLTEAF
V: TRBV6-1; J: TRBJ2-7; size: .; CDR3: ASTLAGAYPAEQY
V: TRBV11-2; J: TRBJ1-2; size: .; CDR3: ASSLTRQPTNYGYT
V: TRBV2; J: TRBJ1-1; size: .; CDR3: ASSGDNTEAF
V: TRBV5-4; J: TRBJ2-4; size: .; CDR3: ASSLDGGVTAKNIQY
V: TRBV7-9; J: TRBJ1-1; size: .; CDR3: ASSPRGTGNTEAF
V: TRBV30; J: TRBJ1-5; size: .; CDR3: AIGLSSNQPQH
V: TRBV14; J: TRBJ1-4; size: .; CDR3: ASSQDSGAGYEKLF
V: TRBV23-1; J: TRBJ2-1; size: .; CDR3: ASSPRQGAQFDEQF
V: TRBV13; J: TRBJ2-3; size: .; CDR3: ASSTNRGSGDTQY
V: TRBV7-2; J: TRBJ1-1; size: .; CDR3: ASSLVPGNTEAF
V: TRBV25-1; J: TRBJ2-3; size: .; CDR3: ASRDETTDTQY
V: TRBV19; J: TRBJ1-3; size: .; CDR3: ASSYETGRYGNTIY
V: TRBV4-3; J: TRBJ2-2; size: .; CDR3: ASSQELTGTTGELF
V: TRBV5-3; J: TRBJ2-5; size: .; CDR3: ARSSYRGSKETQY
V: TRBV6-6; J: TRBJ2-5; size: .; CDR3: ASSLGRGETQY
V: TRBV2; J: TRBJ2-2; size: .; CDR3: ASSAGTNTGELF
V: TRBV11-3; J: TRBJ2-1; size: .; CDR3: ASTDLNNEQF
V: TRBV4-3; J: TRBJ2-6; size: .; CDR3: ASSLTGQGLGGANVLT
V: TRBV28; J: TRBJ2-3; size: .; CDR3: ASSFSSTDTQY
V: TRBV6-6; J: TRBJ1-3; size: once; CDR3: ASSYASSGNTIY
V: TRBV29-1; J: TRBJ2-7; size: once; CDR3: SATGGSEQY
V: TRBV4-2; J: TRBJ1-5; size: once; CDR3: ASSQDPGSQPQH
V: TRBV7-2; J: TRBJ2-2; size: .; CDR3: ASSQTSVQTGELF
V: TRBV15; J: TRBJ1-6; size: .; CDR3: ATSRDYQQVGDSPLH
V: TRBV7-9; J: TRBJ1-5; size: .; CDR3: ASSLSGSPKPQH
V: TRBV7-6; J: TRBJ2-5; size: .; CDR3: ASSRTGGEETQY
V: TRBV7-2; J: TRBJ1-4; size: .; CDR3: ASSLVTGVNEKLF
V: TRBV4-1; J: TRBJ1-2; size: .; CDR3: ASSQDRGGAKSVDYGYT
V: TRBV10-3; J: TRBJ2-7; size: once; CDR3: AIPPWREQY
V: TRBV12-2; J: TRBJ1-1; size: .; CDR3: ASRLKARTGGPLNTEAF
V: TRBV19; J: TRBJ1-1; size: .; CDR3: ASSIPGFLGTEAF
V: TRBV7-3; J: TRBJ2-7; size: .; CDR3: ASSSTTGSYEQY
V: TRBV5-4; J: TRBJ2-2; size: .; CDR3: ASSSQRGEYGELF
V: TRBV7-9; J: TRBJ2-5; size: once; CDR3: ASSLGLGTSRETQY
V: TRBV9; J: TRBJ1-2; size: .; CDR3: ASSVDGTAANNYGYT
V: TRBV6-5; J: TRBJ1-2; size: .; CDR3: ASSARGGDGYT
V: TRBV25-1; J: TRBJ1-1; size: .; CDR3: ASSEWQGEKAF
V: TRBV5-1; J: TRBJ2-1; size: .; CDR3: ASSLDSGGAGEQF
V: TRBV2; J: TRBJ2-3; size: .; CDR3: ASIGQGEDTQY
V: TRBV5-4; J: TRBJ1-2; size: few; CDR3: ASSLAGLGYGYT
V: TRBV7-6; J: TRBJ1-2; size: once; CDR3: ASSPSGEGRNYGYT
V: TRBV6-5; J: TRBJ2-3; size: .; CDR3: ASSPGGLDTQY
V: TRBV10-3; J: TRBJ1-5; size: once; CDR3: AISEWQGNQPQH
V: TRBV13; J: TRBJ1-1; size: .; CDR3: ASSFWGTEAF
V: TRBV28; J: TRBJ1-1; size: .; CDR3: ASSSGQNTEAF
V: TRBV7-9; J: TRBJ2-3; size: .; CDR3: ASSQYTEDTQY
V: TRBV2; J: TRBJ1-2; size: .; CDR3: ASDLGVGRGYT
V: TRBV6-1; J: TRBJ2-7; size: .; CDR3: ASTSRDSTYEQY
V: TRBV5-4; J: TRBJ2-5; size: .; CDR3: ASSSWPLAGGQETQY
V: TRBV5-1; J: TRBJ1-3; size: once; CDR3: ASSSMQGGLSGNTIY
V: TRBV28; J: TRBJ1-2; size: .; CDR3: ASRQTLGGYT
V: TRBV15; J: TRBJ2-5; size: once; CDR3: ATSRARGPKETQY
V: TRBV11-3; J: TRBJ2-2; size: .; CDR3: ASSSVGELF